These T cell receptor beta chains were read from a single sample in a study of T-cell memory formation after mild COVID-19. One entry per CDR3 protein, called by TCRdb with MiXCR from the 5' RACE reads. The profile shows roughly 190,000 distinct CDR3 sequences, around 18% of them singletons. Specimen: PBMCs or a T cell subset sorted from them (not recorded which). The receptors shown here come from an adult woman who had mild COVID-19 (a few samples of this study predate the infection). Cell type and time point are not known. Both conserved end residues are part of each CDR3. D genes are given only for firm matches. Some rows have no size entry. The others give once, few or many, or a class for an expanded clone.

CDR3aa: CASSQGTSGGHKETQYF; CDR3nt: TGTGCCAGCAGTCAAGGAACTAGCGGGGGACATAAAGAGACCCAGTACTTC; j_gene: TRBJ2-5; v_gene: TRBV12-3/TRBV12-4; d_gene: TRBD2; abundance: few
CDR3aa: CASTKRGINNEQFF; CDR3nt: TGTGCCAGCACAAAGCGGGGGATCAACAATGAGCAGTTCTTC; j_gene: TRBJ2-1; v_gene: TRBV27; d_gene: TRBD2; abundance: -
CDR3aa: CSARPGSYEQYF; CDR3nt: TGCAGTGCTAGACCGGGATCCTACGAGCAGTACTTC; j_gene: TRBJ2-7; v_gene: TRBV20-1; d_gene: -; abundance: -
CDR3aa: CSAVVVSNQPQHF; CDR3nt: TGCAGCGCCGTGGTCGTAAGCAATCAGCCCCAGCATTTT; j_gene: TRBJ1-5; v_gene: TRBV29-1; d_gene: -; abundance: -
CDR3aa: CASSQGQAIYGYTF; CDR3nt: TGTGCCAGCAGCCAGGGACAGGCAATCTATGGCTACACCTTC; j_gene: TRBJ1-2; v_gene: TRBV6-5; d_gene: TRBD1; abundance: -
CDR3aa: CASSTPGLRWQYF; CDR3nt: TGTGCCAGCAGTACTCCGGGATTACGGTGGCAGTACTTC; j_gene: TRBJ2-7; v_gene: TRBV27; d_gene: -; abundance: few
CDR3aa: CASGPAIGGGQETQYF; CDR3nt: TGTGCCAGCGGTCCTGCCATTGGGGGGGGCCAAGAGACCCAGTACTTC; j_gene: TRBJ2-5; v_gene: TRBV5-5; d_gene: TRBD2; abundance: few
CDR3aa: CASSPGYPRSREQYF; CDR3nt: TGTGCCAGCAGCCCCGGCTACCCTAGGTCTCGAGAGCAGTACTTC; j_gene: TRBJ2-7; v_gene: TRBV7-6; d_gene: -; abundance: few
CDR3aa: CASSLARYGGGGEKLFF; CDR3nt: TGTGCCAGCAGCTTAGCGCGGTACGGGGGCGGTGGAGAAAAACTGTTTTTT; j_gene: TRBJ1-4; v_gene: TRBV7-6; d_gene: -; abundance: few
CDR3aa: CASSLGQGASGYTF; CDR3nt: TGTGCCAGCAGCTTGGGACAGGGTGCAAGTGGCTACACCTTC; j_gene: TRBJ1-2; v_gene: TRBV7-3; d_gene: TRBD1; abundance: -
CDR3aa: CASSPDRSNTIYF; CDR3nt: TGCGCCAGCAGCCCGGACAGGTCGAACACCATATATTTT; j_gene: TRBJ1-3; v_gene: TRBV5-1; d_gene: TRBD1; abundance: few
CDR3aa: CSARYNEQFF; CDR3nt: TGCAGTGCTCGGTACAATGAGCAGTTCTTC; j_gene: TRBJ2-1; v_gene: TRBV20-1; d_gene: -; abundance: few